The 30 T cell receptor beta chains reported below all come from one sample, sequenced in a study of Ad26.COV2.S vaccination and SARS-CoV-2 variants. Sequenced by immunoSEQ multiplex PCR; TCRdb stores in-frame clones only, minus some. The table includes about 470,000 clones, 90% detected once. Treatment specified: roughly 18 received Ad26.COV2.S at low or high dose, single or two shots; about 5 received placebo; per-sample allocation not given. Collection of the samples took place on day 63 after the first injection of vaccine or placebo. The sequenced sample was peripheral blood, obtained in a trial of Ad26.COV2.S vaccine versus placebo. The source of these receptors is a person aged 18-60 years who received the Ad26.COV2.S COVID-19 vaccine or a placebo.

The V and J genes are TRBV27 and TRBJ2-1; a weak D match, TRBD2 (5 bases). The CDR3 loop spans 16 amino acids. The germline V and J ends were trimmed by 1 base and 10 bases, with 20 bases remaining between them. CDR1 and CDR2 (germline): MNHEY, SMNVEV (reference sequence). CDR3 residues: CASSLWVTGSTGEQFF. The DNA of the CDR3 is TGTGCCAGCAGTTTATGGGTGACGGGGTCTACTGGCGAGCAGTTCTTC.

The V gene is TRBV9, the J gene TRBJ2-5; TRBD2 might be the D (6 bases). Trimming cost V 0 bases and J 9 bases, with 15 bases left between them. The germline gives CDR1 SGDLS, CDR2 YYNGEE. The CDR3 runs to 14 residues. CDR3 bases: TGTGCCAGCAGCGTAGAGGCGGCGGGAACAGCCCAGTACTTC. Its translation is CASSVEAAGTAQYF.

CDR3 region: CASNTGLAGVELFF. CDR3 DNA sequence: TGTGCCAGCAACACGGGACTAGCGGGAGTGGAGCTGTTTTTT. The chain recombines TRBV9 with TRBJ2-2; the match to TRBD2 covers 14 bases. The CDR3 covers 14 residues. V was pared by 6 bases and J by 10 bases, with 5 bases of the junction left unmatched. CDR1 and CDR2 from the germline V gene are SGDLS and YYNGEE. Variable domain in full (rest from reference TRBV9 and TRBJ2-2): DSGVTQTPKHLITATGQRVTLRCSPRSGDLSVYWYQQSLDQGLQFLIQYYNGEERAKGNILERFSAQQFPDLHSELNLSSLELGDSALYFCASNTGLAGVELFFGEGSRLTVL.

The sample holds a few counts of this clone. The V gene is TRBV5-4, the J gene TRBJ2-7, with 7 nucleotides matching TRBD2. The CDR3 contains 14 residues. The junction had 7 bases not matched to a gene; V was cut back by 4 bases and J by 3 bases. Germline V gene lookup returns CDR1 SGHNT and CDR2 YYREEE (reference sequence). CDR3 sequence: CASSRSGSHYEQYF. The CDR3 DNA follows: TGTGCCAGCAGCCGTAGCGGGTCCCACTACGAGCAGTACTTC. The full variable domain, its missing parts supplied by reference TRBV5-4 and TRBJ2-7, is ETGVTQSPTHLIKTRGQQVTLRCSSQSGHNTVSWYQQALGQGPQFIFQYYREEENGRGNFPPRFSGLQFPNYSSELNVNALELDDSALYLCASSRSGSHYEQYFGPGTRLTVT.

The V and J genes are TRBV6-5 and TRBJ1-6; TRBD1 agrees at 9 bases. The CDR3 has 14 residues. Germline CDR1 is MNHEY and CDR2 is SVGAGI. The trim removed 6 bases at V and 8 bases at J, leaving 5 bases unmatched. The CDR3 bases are TGTGCCAGCAGGTCGGACAGGGGCTATTCACCCCTCCACTTT. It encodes CASRSDRGYSPLHF.

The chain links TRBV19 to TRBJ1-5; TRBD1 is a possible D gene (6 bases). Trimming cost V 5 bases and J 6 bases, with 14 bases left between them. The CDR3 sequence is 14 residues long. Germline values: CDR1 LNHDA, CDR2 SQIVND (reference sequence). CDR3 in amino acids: CASSVQGPRQPQHF. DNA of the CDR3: TGTGCCAGTAGTGTACAGGGTCCCCGTCAGCCCCAGCATTTT.

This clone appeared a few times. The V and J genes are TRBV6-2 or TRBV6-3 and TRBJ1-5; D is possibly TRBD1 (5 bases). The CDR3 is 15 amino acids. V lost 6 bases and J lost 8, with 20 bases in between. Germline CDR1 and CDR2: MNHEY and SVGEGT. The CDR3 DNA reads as TGTGCCAGCAGCACCCCGGGGCAGGGAGGTAAGCCCCAGCATTTT. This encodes CASSTPGQGGKPQHF.

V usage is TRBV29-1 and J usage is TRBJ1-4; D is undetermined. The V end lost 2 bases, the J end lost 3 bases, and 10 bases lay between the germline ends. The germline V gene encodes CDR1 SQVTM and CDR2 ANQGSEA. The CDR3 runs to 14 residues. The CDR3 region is CSVERRGSNEKLFF. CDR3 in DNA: TGCAGCGTTGAACGCCGGGGATCTAATGAAAAACTGTTTTTT.

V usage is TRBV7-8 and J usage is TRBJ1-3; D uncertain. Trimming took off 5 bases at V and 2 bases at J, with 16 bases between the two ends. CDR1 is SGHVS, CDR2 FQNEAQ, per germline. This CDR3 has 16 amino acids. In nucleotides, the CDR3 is TGTGCCAGCAGCCCCAGGTCCAGGACCCCTGGAAACACCATATATTTT. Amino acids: CASSPRSRTPGNTIYF.

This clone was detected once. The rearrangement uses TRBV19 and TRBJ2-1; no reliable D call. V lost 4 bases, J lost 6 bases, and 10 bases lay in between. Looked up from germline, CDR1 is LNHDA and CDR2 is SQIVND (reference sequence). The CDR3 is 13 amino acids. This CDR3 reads CASSNEAGNEQFF. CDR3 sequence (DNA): TGTGCCAGTAGTAATGAAGCCGGCAATGAGCAGTTCTTC.

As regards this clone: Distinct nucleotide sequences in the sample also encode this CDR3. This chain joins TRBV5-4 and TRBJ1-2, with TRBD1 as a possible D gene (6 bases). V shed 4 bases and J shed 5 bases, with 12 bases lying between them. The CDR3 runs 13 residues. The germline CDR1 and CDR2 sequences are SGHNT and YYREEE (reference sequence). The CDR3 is CASSPGAAYGYTF. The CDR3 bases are TGTGCCAGCAGCCCGGGGGCTGCTTATGGCTACACCTTC.

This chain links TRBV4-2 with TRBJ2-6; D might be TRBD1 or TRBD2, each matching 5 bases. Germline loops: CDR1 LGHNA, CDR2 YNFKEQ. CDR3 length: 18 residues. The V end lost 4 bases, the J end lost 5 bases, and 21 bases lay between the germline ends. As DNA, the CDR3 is TGTGCCAGCAGCCTCACCACCCTTGGGACGGGCCGGGCCAACGTCCTGACTTTC. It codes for CASSLTTLGTGRANVLTF.

DNA for the CDR3: TGTGCCAGTCGGACAGGGGGCTACGAGCAGTACTTC. Translated: CASRTGGYEQYF. V is TRBV27 and J is TRBJ2-7; TRBD1 agrees at 10 bases. CDR1 is MNHEY, CDR2 SMNVEV, per germline (reference sequence). There are 12 residues in the CDR3. V was clipped by 9 bases and J by 3 bases; unmatched bases: 2.

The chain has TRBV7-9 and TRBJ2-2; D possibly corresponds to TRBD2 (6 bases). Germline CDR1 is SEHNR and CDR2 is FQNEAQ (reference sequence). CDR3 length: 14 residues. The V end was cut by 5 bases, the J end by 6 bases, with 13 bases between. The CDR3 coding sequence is TGTGCCAGCAGCCCCCAGACTAGGGCCGGGGAGCTGTTTTTT. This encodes CASSPQTRAGELFF.

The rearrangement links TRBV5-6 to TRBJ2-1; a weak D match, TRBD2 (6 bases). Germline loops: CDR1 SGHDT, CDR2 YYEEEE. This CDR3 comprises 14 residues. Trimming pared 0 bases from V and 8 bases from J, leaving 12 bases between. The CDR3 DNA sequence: TGTGCCAGCAGCTTGGGACTAGGGGTCTATGAGCAGTTCTTC. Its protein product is CASSLGLGVYEQFF.

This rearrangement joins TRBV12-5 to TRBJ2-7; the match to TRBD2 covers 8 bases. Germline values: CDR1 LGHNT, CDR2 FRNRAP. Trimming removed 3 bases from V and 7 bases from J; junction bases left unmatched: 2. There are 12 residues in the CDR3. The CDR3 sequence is CASGFGGEEQYF. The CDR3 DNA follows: TGTGCTAGTGGTTTCGGGGGGGAGGAGCAGTACTTC.

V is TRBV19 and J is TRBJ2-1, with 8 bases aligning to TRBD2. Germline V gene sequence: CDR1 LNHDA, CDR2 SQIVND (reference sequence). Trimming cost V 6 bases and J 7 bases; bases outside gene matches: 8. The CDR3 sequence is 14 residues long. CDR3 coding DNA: TGTGCCAGTAGCGGGGGGGAGAGGGAGAATGAGCAGTTCTTC. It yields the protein CASSGGERENEQFF.

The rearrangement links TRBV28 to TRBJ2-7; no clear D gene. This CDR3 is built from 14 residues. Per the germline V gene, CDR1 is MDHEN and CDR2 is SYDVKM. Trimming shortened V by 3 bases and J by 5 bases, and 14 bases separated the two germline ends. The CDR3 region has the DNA TGTGCCAGCAGTTTCGTCGTTCCAAGGAACGAGCAGTACTTC. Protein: CASSFVVPRNEQYF.

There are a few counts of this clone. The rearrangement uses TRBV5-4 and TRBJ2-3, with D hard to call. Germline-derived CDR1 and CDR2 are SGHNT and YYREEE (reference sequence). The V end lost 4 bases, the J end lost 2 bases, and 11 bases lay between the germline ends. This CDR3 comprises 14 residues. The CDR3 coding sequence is TGTGCCAGCAGCGCCCGGGCCGCCACAGATACGCAGTATTTT. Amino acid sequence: CASSARAATDTQYF.

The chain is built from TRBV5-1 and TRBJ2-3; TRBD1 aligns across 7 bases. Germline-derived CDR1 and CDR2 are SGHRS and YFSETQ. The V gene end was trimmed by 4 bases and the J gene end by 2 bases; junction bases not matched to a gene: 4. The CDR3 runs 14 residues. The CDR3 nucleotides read TGCGCCAGCAGCCCGGGACAGATCACAGATACGCAGTATTTT. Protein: CASSPGQITDTQYF.

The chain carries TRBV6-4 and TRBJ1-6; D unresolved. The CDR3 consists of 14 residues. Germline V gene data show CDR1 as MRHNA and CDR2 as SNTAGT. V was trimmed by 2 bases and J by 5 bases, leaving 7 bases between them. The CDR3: CASSDVADNSPLHF. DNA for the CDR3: TGTGCCAGCAGTGACGTGGCAGATAATTCACCCCTCCACTTT.

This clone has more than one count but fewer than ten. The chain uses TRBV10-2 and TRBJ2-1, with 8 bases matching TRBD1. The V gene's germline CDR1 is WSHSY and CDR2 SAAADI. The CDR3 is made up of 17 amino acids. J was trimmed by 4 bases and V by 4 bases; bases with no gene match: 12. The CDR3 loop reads CASSASDREGQYNEQFF. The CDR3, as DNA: TGCGCCAGCAGTGCGTCGGACAGGGAAGGTCAGTACAATGAGCAGTTCTTC.

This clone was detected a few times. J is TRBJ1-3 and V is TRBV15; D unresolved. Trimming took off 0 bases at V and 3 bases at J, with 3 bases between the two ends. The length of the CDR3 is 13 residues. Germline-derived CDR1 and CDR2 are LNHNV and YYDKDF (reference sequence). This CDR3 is CATSRDGGNTIYF. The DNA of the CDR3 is TGTGCCACCAGCAGAGACGGTGGAAACACCATATATTTT.

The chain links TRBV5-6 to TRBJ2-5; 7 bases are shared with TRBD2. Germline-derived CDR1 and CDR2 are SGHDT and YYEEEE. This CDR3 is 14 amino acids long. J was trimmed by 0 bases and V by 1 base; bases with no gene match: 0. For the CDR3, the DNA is TGTGCCAGCAGCTTGAGCGGGAACCAAGAGACCCAGTACTTC. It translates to CASSLSGNQETQYF.

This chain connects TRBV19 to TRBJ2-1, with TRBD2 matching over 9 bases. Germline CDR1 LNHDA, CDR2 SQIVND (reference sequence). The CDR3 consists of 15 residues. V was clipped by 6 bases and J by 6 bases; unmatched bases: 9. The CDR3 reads CASSRIAGDRNEQFF. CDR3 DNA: TGTGCCAGTAGCCGAATAGCGGGAGACCGCAATGAGCAGTTCTTC.

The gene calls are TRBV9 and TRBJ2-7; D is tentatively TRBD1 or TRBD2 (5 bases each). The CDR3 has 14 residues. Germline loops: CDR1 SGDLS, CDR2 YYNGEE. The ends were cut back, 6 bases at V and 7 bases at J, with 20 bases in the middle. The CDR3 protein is CASTRTWDRREQYF. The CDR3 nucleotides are TGTGCCAGCACCCGAACCTGGGACCGGAGGGAGCAGTACTTC.

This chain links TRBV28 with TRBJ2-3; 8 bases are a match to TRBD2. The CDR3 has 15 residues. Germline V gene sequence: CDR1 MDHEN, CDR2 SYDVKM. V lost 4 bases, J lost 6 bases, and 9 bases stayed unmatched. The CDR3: CASSSRTSIGDTQYF. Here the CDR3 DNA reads TGTGCCAGCAGTTCCCGGACTAGCATTGGGGATACGCAGTATTTT.

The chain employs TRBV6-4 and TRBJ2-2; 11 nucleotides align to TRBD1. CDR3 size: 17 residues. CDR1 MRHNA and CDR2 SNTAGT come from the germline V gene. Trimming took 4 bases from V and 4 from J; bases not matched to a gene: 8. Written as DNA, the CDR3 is TGTGCCAGCAGTGTCTCGTCCGGGACAGGGGGCACCGGGGAGCTGTTTTTT. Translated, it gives CASSVSSGTGGTGELFF.

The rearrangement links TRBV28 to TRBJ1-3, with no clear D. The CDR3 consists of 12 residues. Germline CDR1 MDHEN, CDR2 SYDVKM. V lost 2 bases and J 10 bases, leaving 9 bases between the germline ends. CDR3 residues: CASSLSFETIYF. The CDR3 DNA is TGTGCCAGCAGTTTAAGTTTTGAAACCATATATTTT. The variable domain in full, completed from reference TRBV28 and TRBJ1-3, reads DVKVTQSSRYLVKRTGEKVFLECVQDMDHENMFWYRQDPGLGLRLIYFSYDVKMKEKGDIPEGYSVSREKKERFSLILESASTNQTSMYLCASSLSFETIYFGEGSWLTVV.

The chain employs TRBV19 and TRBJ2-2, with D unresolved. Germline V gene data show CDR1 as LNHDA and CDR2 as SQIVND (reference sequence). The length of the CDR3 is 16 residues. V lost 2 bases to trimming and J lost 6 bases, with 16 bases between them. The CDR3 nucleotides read TGTGCCAGTAGTATAAGTTGGCAGGTTGTTCCCGGGGAGCTGTTTTTT. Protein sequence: CASSISWQVVPGELFF.